The source of this T cell receptor beta chain is a study of PD-1 blockade in classical Hodgkin lymphoma. Some clones are missing from TCRdb's copy, which holds only in-frame ones; the method was immunoSEQ multiplex PCR. Of some 60,000 clones listed, roughly nine tenths are singletons. CDR3 length equals 16 residues. Per the germline V gene, CDR1 is MDHEN and CDR2 is SYDVKM. Losses at the gene ends were 2 bases for V and 4 bases for J; bases not matched to a gene: 7. Every single patient, without exception, relapsed after autologous stem cell transplantation, and brentuximab vedotin exposure varied. The sequence was collected from a human donor with classical Hodgkin lymphoma. The rearrangement links TRBV28 to TRBJ1-2; 10 bases line up with TRBD1. The input for sequencing was peripheral blood mononuclear cells (PBMCs), taken at baseline. The CDR3 reads CASSLLDRGDFYGYTF. CDR3 bases: TGTGCCAGCAGTTTACTGGACAGGGGGGATTTCTATGGCTACACCTTC.